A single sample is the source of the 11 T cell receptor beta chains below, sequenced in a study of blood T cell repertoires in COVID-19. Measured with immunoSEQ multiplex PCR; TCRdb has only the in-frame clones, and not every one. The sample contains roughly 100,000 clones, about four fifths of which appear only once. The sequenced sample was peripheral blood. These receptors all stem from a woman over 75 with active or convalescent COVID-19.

The CDR3 coding sequence is TGTGCCAGCAGTGAATTAGGCGGGGGGGTTTCCTACGAGCAGTACTTC. This sequence encodes CASSELGGGVSYEQYF. The chain employs TRBV25-1 and TRBJ2-7, with 9 bases lining up with TRBD2. Germline values: CDR1 MGHDK, CDR2 SYGVNS. The V segment lost 1 base and the J segment 1 base; nucleotides outside the gene matches: 5. This CDR3 contains 16 residues.

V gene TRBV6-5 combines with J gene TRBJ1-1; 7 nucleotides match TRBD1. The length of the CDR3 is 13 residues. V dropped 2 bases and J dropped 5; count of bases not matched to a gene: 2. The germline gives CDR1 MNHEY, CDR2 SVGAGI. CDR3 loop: CASSYPGQTEAFF. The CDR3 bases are TGTGCCAGCAGTTACCCGGGACAGACTGAAGCTTTCTTT.

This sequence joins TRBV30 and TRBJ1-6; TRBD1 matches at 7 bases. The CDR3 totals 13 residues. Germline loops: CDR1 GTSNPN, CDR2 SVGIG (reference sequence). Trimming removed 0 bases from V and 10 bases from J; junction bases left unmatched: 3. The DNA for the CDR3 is TGTGCCTGGAGTGTGGGGACAGCATCACCCCTCCACTTT. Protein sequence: CAWSVGTASPLHF.

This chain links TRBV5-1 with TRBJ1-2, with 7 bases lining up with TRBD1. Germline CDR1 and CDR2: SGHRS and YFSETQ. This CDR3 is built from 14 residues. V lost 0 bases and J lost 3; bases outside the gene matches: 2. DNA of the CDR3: TGCGCCAGCAGCTTGGTAACAGGGGACTATGGCTACACCTTC. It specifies CASSLVTGDYGYTF.

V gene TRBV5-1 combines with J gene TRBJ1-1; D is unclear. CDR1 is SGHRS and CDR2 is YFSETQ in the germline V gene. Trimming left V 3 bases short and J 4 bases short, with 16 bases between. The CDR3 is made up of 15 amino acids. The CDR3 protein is CASSSDHPGITEAFF. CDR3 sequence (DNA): TGCGCCAGCAGCTCCGATCACCCGGGGATCACTGAAGCTTTCTTT.

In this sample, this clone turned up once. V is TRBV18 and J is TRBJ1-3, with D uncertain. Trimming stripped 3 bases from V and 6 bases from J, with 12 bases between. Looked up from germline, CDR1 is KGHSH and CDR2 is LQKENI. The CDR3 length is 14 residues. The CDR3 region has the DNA TGTGCCAGCTCACCGCCCCAGGTTCAAAACACCATATATTTT. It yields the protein CASSPPQVQNTIYF.

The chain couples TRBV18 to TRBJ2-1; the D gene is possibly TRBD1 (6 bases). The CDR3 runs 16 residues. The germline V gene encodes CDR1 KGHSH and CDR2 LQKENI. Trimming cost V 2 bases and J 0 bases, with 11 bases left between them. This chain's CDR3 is CASSPLDSISYNEQFF. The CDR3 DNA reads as TGTGCCAGCTCACCATTGGACAGCATCTCCTACAATGAGCAGTTCTTC.

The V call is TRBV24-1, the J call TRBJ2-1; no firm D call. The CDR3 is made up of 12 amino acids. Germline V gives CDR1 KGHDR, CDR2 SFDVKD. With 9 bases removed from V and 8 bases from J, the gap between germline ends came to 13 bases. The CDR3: CATSRGFDEQFF. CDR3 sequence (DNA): TGTGCCACCTCACGAGGATTCGATGAGCAGTTCTTC.

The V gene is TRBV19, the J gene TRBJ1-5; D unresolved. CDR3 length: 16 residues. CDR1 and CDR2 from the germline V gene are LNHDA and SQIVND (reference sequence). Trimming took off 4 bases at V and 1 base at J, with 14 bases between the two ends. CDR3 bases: TGTGCCAGTAGTAAGACAACCGGCTTCAGCAATCAGCCCCAGCATTTT. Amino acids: CASSKTTGFSNQPQHF. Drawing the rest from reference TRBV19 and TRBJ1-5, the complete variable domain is DGGITQSPKYLFRKEGQNVTLSCEQNLNHDAMYWYRQDPGQGLRLIYYSQIVNDFQKGDIAEGYSVSREKKESFPLTVTSAQKNPTAFYLCASSKTTGFSNQPQHFGDGTRLSIL.

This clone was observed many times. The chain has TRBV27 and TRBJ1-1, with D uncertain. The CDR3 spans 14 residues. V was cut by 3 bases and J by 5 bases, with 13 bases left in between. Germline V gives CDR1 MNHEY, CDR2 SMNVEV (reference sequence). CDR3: CASSLRLGSTEAFF. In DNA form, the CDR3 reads TGTGCCAGCAGTTTGAGGTTGGGTAGTACTGAAGCTTTCTTT.

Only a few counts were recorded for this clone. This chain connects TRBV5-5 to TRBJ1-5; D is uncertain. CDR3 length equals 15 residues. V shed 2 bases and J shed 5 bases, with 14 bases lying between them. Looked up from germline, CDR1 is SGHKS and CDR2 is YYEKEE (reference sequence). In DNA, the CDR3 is TGTGCCAGCAGCTTACGCGGTGGCGGAGATCAGCCCCAGCATTTT. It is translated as CASSLRGGGDQPQHF.